The clone carrying this T cell receptor beta chain occurred a few times. As yet, its antigen is unknown. CDR1 is SGHRS, CDR2 YFSETQ, per germline. V was shortened by 1 base and J by 8 bases, with 7 bases between the two germline ends. The CDR3 length is 13 residues. This sample stems from a study of T cells after yellow fever vaccination. About the study: The SMART-Seq v4 Ultra Low Input method served to prepare the low-cell-number fractions.

Each CDR3 protein gets one entry after TCRdb re-called the 5' RACE reads with MiXCR. The table has approximately 340,000 distinct CDR3 sequences, 8.5% to 9% seen once. General study points: Researchers noted that a small share of clonotypes showed up in both CD4 and CD8 compartments. The study re-detected most primary-vaccination clones after the booster (96% CD4, 88% CD8).

The TCR comes from a man between 18 and 35 years old who received the YFV17D yellow fever vaccine. The source material was PBMCs, sampled on the day of the first yellow fever vaccination. The chain uses TRBV5-1 and TRBJ1-6; D is uncertain. Written as DNA, the CDR3 is TGCGCCAGCAGCTTGAACGAGGATTCACCCCTCCACTTT. Amino acid sequence: CASSLNEDSPLHF.